The 21 T cell receptor beta chains given below trace back to one sample, sequenced in a study of shared clonotypes between healthy human individuals (dated by TCRdb to 2018 to 2021). CD8 naive samples were obtained by positive selection for CCR7 among CD45RO-negative cells, yielding a CD45RA+CCR7+ population from which TemRA cells were excluded. The library was obtained by the immunoSEQ multiplex PCR assay. TCRdb stores this immuneACCESS table with in-frame sequences only. Part of the clones is absent; in the studies checked, under half of the shortfall reflects unresolved V genes, and no reason is known for the rest. The sample table records under 1 million clones; around 93% of these occur just once. Clones ranked in the top ten supply 24% of the sample. Sequences were obtained from naive CD8+ T cells sorted from blood. The meaning of the sample's cell subset or site label: CD45RA+CCR7+. The receptor set was obtained from a young man in good health.

The CDR3 DNA sequence: TGTGCCAGCAGCTTGGAACGAGCGGGAGGCCACATGGATGAGCAGTTCTTC. As protein: CASSLERAGGHMDEQFF. The chain carries TRBV5-4 and TRBJ2-1; 9 bases fit TRBD2. The V and J ends lost 0 bases and 8 bases, in that order; junction bases with no gene match: 12. Germline CDR1 reads SGHNT; CDR2 reads YYREEE (reference sequence). The CDR3 sequence is 17 residues long.

This clone was counted only a few times. Other nucleotide sequences in the sample specify the same CDR3. The gene calls are TRBV4-3 and TRBJ2-7, with D tentatively TRBD2 (5 bases). This CDR3 contains 11 residues. The germline V gene encodes CDR1 LGHNA and CDR2 YSLEER. V lost 1 base to trimming and J lost 7 bases, with 5 bases between them. CDR3 sequence (DNA): TGCGCCAGCAGCCAAGGGAGGGAGCAGTACTTC. It yields the protein CASSQGREQYF.

The V and J genes are TRBV18 and TRBJ2-1; 8 bases map to TRBD2. CDR1 and CDR2 from the germline V gene are KGHSH and LQKENI. V was pared by 6 bases and J by 4 bases, with 8 bases of the junction left unmatched. The CDR3 covers 15 residues. For the CDR3, the DNA is TGTGCCAGCTCGGAAATTAGCGGGGTATACAATGAGCAGTTCTTC. It translates to CASSEISGVYNEQFF.

Only one count was recorded for this clone. V gene TRBV6-6 combines with J gene TRBJ1-2; 7 bases fit TRBD1. The CDR3 is 14 residues long. V lost 4 bases and J lost 6; bases outside the gene matches: 8. The V gene's germline CDR1 is MNHNY and CDR2 SVGAGI (reference sequence). CDR3 protein: CASSSQGGEDGYTF. The CDR3 region has the DNA TGTGCCAGCAGTTCCCAGGGGGGCGAGGATGGCTACACCTTC.

The genes are TRBV25-1 and TRBJ1-5, with 11 positions matching TRBD1. Germline CDR1 is MGHDK and CDR2 is SYGVNS. This CDR3 spans 14 amino acids. V was clipped by 10 bases and J by 0 bases; unmatched bases: 2. The CDR3: CATGTGGSNQPQHF. The CDR3 DNA reads TGTGCCACCGGGACAGGGGGTAGCAATCAGCCCCAGCATTTT.

This rearrangement joins TRBV4-3 to TRBJ1-5, with D tentatively TRBD1 (5 bases). The CDR3 has 15 amino acids. Germline lookup yields CDR1 LGHNA and CDR2 YSLEER. V shed 0 bases and J shed 6 bases, with 12 bases lying between them. The CDR3 nucleotides are TGCGCCAGCAGCCAAGAAAGGGGTCTCGGTCAGCCCCAGCATTTT. It specifies CASSQERGLGQPQHF.

This rearrangement joins TRBV21-1 to TRBJ2-5. TRBV21-1 is deemed a pseudogene. This CDR3 is 13 amino acids long. The CDR3 is CASSKALEETQYF. The CDR3 DNA reads TGTGCCAGCAGCAAAGCGCTGGAAGAGACCCAGTACTTC.

V and J are TRBV9 and TRBJ2-7; D call uncertain. The CDR3 totals 14 residues. Germline CDR1 and CDR2: SGDLS and YYNGEE. Trimming removed 3 bases at V and 0 bases at J, with 10 bases between. The CDR3 sequence: CASSAGRSSYEQYF. The CDR3 region has the DNA TGTGCCAGCAGCGCCGGACGGAGCTCCTACGAGCAGTACTTC.

The genes are TRBV28 and TRBJ1-2; no firm D call. This CDR3 comprises 13 residues. Germline loops: CDR1 MDHEN, CDR2 SYDVKM. V dropped 1 base and J dropped 4 bases, with 7 bases sitting between them. The DNA of the CDR3 is TGTGCCAGCAGTTTATCCCCGACCTATGGCTACACCTTC. Its protein is CASSLSPTYGYTF.

Of note for this clone: Other nucleotide sequences in the sample specify the same CDR3. The rearrangement uses TRBV9 and TRBJ1-1; D gene uncertain. V was clipped by 0 bases and J by 0 bases, with 6 bases between them. Germline V gene lookup returns CDR1 SGDLS and CDR2 YYNGEE. This CDR3 is built from 14 residues. The CDR3 coding sequence is TGTGCCAGCAGCGTAGGGGCACTGAACACTGAAGCTTTCTTT. This translates into CASSVGALNTEAFF. Looking up the rest from reference TRBV9 and TRBJ1-1 gives the full variable domain: DSGVTQTPKHLITATGQRVTLRCSPRSGDLSVYWYQQSLDQGLQFLIQYYNGEERAKGNILERFSAQQFPDLHSELNLSSLELGDSALYFCASSVGALNTEAFFGQGTRLTVV.

The chain carries TRBV27 and TRBJ2-7, with D perhaps being TRBD1 or TRBD2 (7 bases each). The V end lost 1 base, the J end lost 5 bases, and 15 bases lay between the germline ends. CDR3 length equals 15 residues. CDR1 is MNHEY, CDR2 SMNVEV, per germline (reference sequence). The CDR3: CASSLLAGGEDEQYF. As DNA, the CDR3 is TGTGCCAGCAGTTTATTGGCAGGGGGGGAAGACGAGCAGTACTTC.

The genes are TRBV6-1 and TRBJ2-7; D possibly corresponds to TRBD2 (6 bases). The ends were cut back, 1 base at V and 5 bases at J, with 12 bases in the middle. The CDR3 is 14 amino acids. CDR1 MNHNS and CDR2 SASEGT come from the germline V gene. The CDR3 DNA reads as TGTGCCAGCAGTGAAGTGGGGGGAAGCGACGAGCAGTACTTC. Protein sequence: CASSEVGGSDEQYF.

This clone was recorded only once. J is TRBJ2-7 and V is TRBV10-3; 7 bases map to TRBD1. Germline CDR1 is ENHRY and CDR2 is SYGVKD. This CDR3 contains 14 residues. J gave up 6 bases and V 6 bases, and 11 bases lay outside the gene matches. CDR3 sequence: CAIRDRDRPSEQYF. DNA of the CDR3: TGTGCCATCAGGGACCGGGACAGACCATCCGAGCAGTACTTC.

CDR3 DNA sequence: TGCGCCAGCAGTCAACCCCAGACAGGGGGATATAGCTCCTACAATGAGCAGTTCTTC. Translated: CASSQPQTGGYSSYNEQFF. This chain connects TRBV23-1 to TRBJ2-1, with TRBD1 matching over 9 bases. TRBV23-1 carries the ORF label, with uncertain function. J gave up 0 bases and V 2 bases, and 11 bases lay outside the gene matches. The CDR3 sequence is 19 residues long.

The CDR3 bases are TGCAGCGGGGATAGCGGGAGAGGCGAGCAGTACTTC. Amino acid sequence: CSGDSGRGEQYF. The rearrangement joins TRBV29-1 to TRBJ2-7, with TRBD2 matching 9 bases. V lost 7 bases and J lost 6; bases outside the gene matches: 7. The CDR3 totals 12 residues. The germline gives CDR1 SQVTM, CDR2 ANQGSEA.

J is TRBJ1-2 and V is TRBV28, with 9 bases identical to TRBD1. The CDR3 totals 16 residues. CDR1 is MDHEN and CDR2 is SYDVKM in the germline V gene. V lost 5 bases and J lost 5; bases outside the gene matches: 12. CDR3 sequence: CASSHKGTDRGYGYTF. Here the CDR3 DNA reads TGTGCCAGCAGTCATAAGGGAACGGACAGGGGTTATGGCTACACCTTC.

This clone appeared once. This chain connects TRBV6-6 to TRBJ2-3, with D unresolved. This CDR3 is 13 amino acids long. Germline V gene data show CDR1 as MNHNY and CDR2 as SVGAGI (reference sequence). The V end was cut by 0 bases, the J end by 6 bases, with 7 bases between. The CDR3 here is CASSYSDRDTQYF. The CDR3 DNA follows: TGTGCCAGCAGTTACTCTGATCGGGATACGCAGTATTTT.

This sequence joins TRBV28 and TRBJ2-1; tentative D call: TRBD1 (5 bases). The CDR3 loop spans 17 amino acids. V lost 3 bases, J lost 2 bases, and 17 bases lay in between. Germline V gene lookup returns CDR1 MDHEN and CDR2 SYDVKM. The CDR3 spells CASSFLREDATYNEQFF. CDR3 coding DNA: TGTGCCAGCAGTTTTCTCAGGGAAGACGCGACCTACAATGAGCAGTTCTTC.

The chain recombines TRBV12-5 with TRBJ1-1; a possible D gene is TRBD1 (5 bases). Trimming removed 7 bases from V and 4 bases from J, with 13 bases in between. Germline-derived CDR1 and CDR2 are LGHNT and FRNRAP. The CDR3 is made up of 13 amino acids. This CDR3 is CASAGTIGTEAFF. In DNA, the CDR3 is TGTGCTAGTGCCGGGACGATAGGCACTGAAGCTTTCTTT.

The V and J genes are TRBV2 and TRBJ1-5, with a tentative D call TRBD1 (6 bases). V was pared by 8 bases and J by 9 bases, with 14 bases between. In germline, CDR1 is SNHLY, CDR2 FYNNEI. This CDR3 region has 12 residues. The CDR3 region is CASGGGVRPQHF. In nucleotides, the CDR3 is TGTGCCAGCGGGGGCGGGGTAAGGCCCCAGCATTTT. The variable domain in full, completed from reference TRBV2 and TRBJ1-5, reads EPEVTQTPSHQVTQMGQEVILRCVPISNHLYFYWYRQILGQKVEFLVSFYNNEISEKSEIFDDQFSVERPDGSNFTLKIRSTKLEDSAMYFCASGGGVRPQHFGDGTRLSIL.

This clone appeared a single time. V gene TRBV10-3 combines with J gene TRBJ1-5; D perhaps matches TRBD1 (6 bases). V lost 10 bases and J lost 4, with 14 bases in between. The CDR3 is made up of 13 amino acids. CDR1 ENHRY and CDR2 SYGVKD come from the germline V gene. In DNA form, the CDR3 reads TGTGCCACCGGATACAGGGAAAATCAGCCCCAGCATTTT. This gives the protein CATGYRENQPQHF.